This T cell receptor beta chain was sequenced in a study of blood T cell repertoires in COVID-19. Turning to the study itself: Samples representing acute and convalescent COVID-19 were sourced from the United States, Italy and Spain. In each case, the material was cDNA or gDNA derived from T cells, B-cell-depleted T cells, or PBMCs.

Cohorts were assigned according to the clinical history that participants reported. Original data processing: For nucleated cells, counts were estimated from reference gene primer amplification. Here immunoSEQ multiplex PCR was the method, and the copy in TCRdb shows in-frame clones only, minus some. The V and J calls and clone size are taken from that table; D and trimming were inferred from the DNA. The table lists about 160,000 clones, 65% to 85% of them singletons, with around 6% in the top ten. The source is a man aged 35 to 55 who had recovered from COVID-19. The sequenced material came from PBMCs or T cells enriched from blood (not recorded which).

The CDR3 nucleotides are TGCGCCAGCAGCCCAGGGGTCACAGATACGCAGTATTTT. It encodes CASSPGVTDTQYF. V is TRBV4-1 and J is TRBJ2-3; TRBD1 is a possible D gene (6 bases). The V gene lost 4 bases and the J gene lost 2 bases, with 7 bases spanning the gap. The CDR3 covers 13 residues. From germline, CDR1 is MGHRA and CDR2 YSYEKL.